This TCR beta chain originates from a study of breast tumors, draining lymph nodes, adjacent tissues. Study-wide findings and caveats: Most tumor T cells seemingly derive from lymph node, then expand in tumor. Compared with basal-like, luminal-like tumors shared significantly more repertoire with nontumor tissue.

TCRdb re-derived calls from the multiplex PCR reads in MiXCR, one entry per CDR3 protein. The sample lists fewer than 85,000 distinct CDR3 sequences, about 21% occurring once. The lymph nodes were axillary draining lymph nodes from breast cancer patients. Germline CDR1 is SGHTA and CDR2 is FQGNSA. The ends lost 3 bases at V and 5 bases at J; junction bases unmatched: 7. The CDR3 totals 14 residues. This clonotype came up many times. Its antigen is still unknown. The sample taken for sequencing was axillary lymph node tissue. The J gene is TRBJ2-7, the V gene TRBV7-2, with TRBD2 matching 7 bases. The TCR originated in a female donor with breast cancer. Some clones in this sample may be carry-over from other donors' samples. CDR3 sequence (DNA): TGTGCCAGCAGCTTCAGGGAGGGCGTGCACGAGCAGTACTTC. It yields the protein CASSFREGVHEQYF.